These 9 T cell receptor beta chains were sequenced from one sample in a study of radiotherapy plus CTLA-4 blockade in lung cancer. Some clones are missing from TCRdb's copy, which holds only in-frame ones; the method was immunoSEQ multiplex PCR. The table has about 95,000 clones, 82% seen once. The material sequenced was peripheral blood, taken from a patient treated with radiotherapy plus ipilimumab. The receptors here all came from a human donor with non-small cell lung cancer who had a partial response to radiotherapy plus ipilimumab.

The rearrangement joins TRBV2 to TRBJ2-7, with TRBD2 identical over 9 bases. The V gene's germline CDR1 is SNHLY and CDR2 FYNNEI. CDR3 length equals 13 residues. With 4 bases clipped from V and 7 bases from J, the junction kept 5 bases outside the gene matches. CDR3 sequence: CASSATREGEQYF. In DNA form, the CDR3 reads TGTGCCAGCAGTGCTACGCGGGAGGGAGAGCAGTACTTC. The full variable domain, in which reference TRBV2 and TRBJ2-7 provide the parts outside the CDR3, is EPEVTQTPSHQVTQMGQEVILRCVPISNHLYFYWYRQILGQKVEFLVSFYNNEISEKSEIFDDQFSVERPDGSNFTLKIRSTKLEDSAMYFCASSATREGEQYFGPGTRLTVT.

CDR3 nucleotides: TGTGCCAGCAGCTTAAATACCATACAGGTATCAAATGAGCAGTTCTTC. Its translation: CASSLNTIQVSNEQFF. The chain recombines TRBV7-3 with TRBJ2-1, with D possibly matching TRBD1 (5 bases). CDR3 length equals 16 residues. Per germline, CDR1 SGHTA and CDR2 FQGTGA. V was pared by 1 base and J by 7 bases, with 17 bases between. The variable domain in full, with the rest retrieved from reference TRBV7-3 and TRBJ2-1, is GAGVSQTPSNKVTEKGKYVELRCDPISGHTALYWYRQSLGQGPEFLIYFQGTGAADDSGLPNDRFFAVRPEGSVSTLKIQRTERGDSAVYLCASSLNTIQVSNEQFFGPGTRLTVL.

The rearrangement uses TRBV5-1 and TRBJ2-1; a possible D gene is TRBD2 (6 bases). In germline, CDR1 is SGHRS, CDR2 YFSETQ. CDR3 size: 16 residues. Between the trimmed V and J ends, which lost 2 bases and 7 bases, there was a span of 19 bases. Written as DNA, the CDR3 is TGCGCCAGCAGCTTAGAGACTGGCGGGATTTTGAATGAGCAGTTCTTC. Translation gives CASSLETGGILNEQFF.

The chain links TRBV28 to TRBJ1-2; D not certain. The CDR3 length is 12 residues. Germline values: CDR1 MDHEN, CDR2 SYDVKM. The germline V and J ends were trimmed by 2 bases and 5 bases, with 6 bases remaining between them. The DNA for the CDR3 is TGTGCCAGCAGTTTACTTGTTTATGGCTACACCTTC. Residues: CASSLLVYGYTF.

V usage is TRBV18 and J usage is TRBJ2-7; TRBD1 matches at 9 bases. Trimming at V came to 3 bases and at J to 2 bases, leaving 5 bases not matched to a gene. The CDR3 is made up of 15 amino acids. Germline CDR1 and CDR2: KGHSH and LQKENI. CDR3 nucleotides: TGTGCCAGCTCACCCGGGACAGGGATGACCTACGAGCAGTACTTC. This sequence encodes CASSPGTGMTYEQYF. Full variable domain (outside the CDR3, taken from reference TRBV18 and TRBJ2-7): NAGVMQNPRHLVRRRGQEARLRCSPMKGHSHVYWYRQLPEEGLKFMVYLQKENIIDESGMPKERFSAEFPKEGPSILRIQQVVRGDSAAYFCASSPGTGMTYEQYFGPGTRLTVT.

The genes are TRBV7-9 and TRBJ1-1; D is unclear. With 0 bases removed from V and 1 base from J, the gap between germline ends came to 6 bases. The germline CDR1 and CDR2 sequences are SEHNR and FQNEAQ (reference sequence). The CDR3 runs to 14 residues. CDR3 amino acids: CASSLARENTEAFF. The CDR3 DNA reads TGTGCCAGCAGCTTAGCGCGGGAGAACACTGAAGCTTTCTTT. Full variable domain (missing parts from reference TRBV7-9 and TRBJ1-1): DTGVSQNPRHKITKRGQNVTFRCDPISEHNRLYWYRQTLGQGPEFLTYFQNEAQLEKSRLLSDRFSAERPKGSFSTLEIQRTEQGDSAMYLCASSLARENTEAFFGQGTRLTVV.

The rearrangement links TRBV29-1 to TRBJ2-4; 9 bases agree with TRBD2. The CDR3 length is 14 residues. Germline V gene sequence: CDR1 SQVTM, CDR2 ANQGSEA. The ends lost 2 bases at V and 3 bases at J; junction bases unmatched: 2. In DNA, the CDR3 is TGCAGCGTTGAACGCGGGGGGGGCAAAAACATTCAGTACTTC. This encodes CSVERGGGKNIQYF.

The chain's CDR3 is CASSPAGATNTEAFF. CDR3 nucleotide sequence: TGTGCCAGCAGCCCCGCAGGGGCGACGAACACTGAAGCTTTCTTT. The chain joins TRBV9 to TRBJ1-1; D possibly corresponds to TRBD1 (6 bases). V was cut by 4 bases and J by 1 base, with 14 bases left in between. The CDR3 is 15 amino acids. Germline CDR1 and CDR2: SGDLS and YYNGEE.

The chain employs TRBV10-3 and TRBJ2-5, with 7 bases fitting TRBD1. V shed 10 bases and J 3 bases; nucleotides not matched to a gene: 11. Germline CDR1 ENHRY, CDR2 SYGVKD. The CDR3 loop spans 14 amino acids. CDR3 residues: CATTPRDREETQYF. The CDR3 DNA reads TGTGCCACAACCCCCCGAGACAGGGAAGAGACCCAGTACTTC.